This T cell receptor (beta chain) was observed in a study of tumor-infiltrating lymphocytes in oesophageal squamous cell carcinoma (dated by TCRdb to about 2016). Libraries were prepared through PCR. The reads were generated on an Illumina HiSeq 2000. The raw public reads went through TCRdb reprocessing: fastp at Q25, MiXCR clone calling, in-frame beta chains kept. Rows matching on CDR3 protein sequence are summarized as one entry with the most common DNA and genes. This sample comprises under 20,000 distinct CDR3 sequences, roughly 47% of them detected only once. The ten largest clones take up 29% of the sample. This clonotype was seen a handful of times. Its cognate antigen has yet to be identified. There are no base qualities to consult, and no much larger clone falls within one base. The cysteine opens and the phenylalanine closes a CDR3 of 12 amino acids. Just CDR3 DNA is preserved here, 36 bases in frame from base 1. Trimming at the junction amounts to 5 bases on V and 4 bases on J, and the germline ends lie 8 bases apart. The germline V gene (reference sequence) sets CDR1 to SEHNR and CDR2 to FQNEAQ.

Specimen: esophageal tumor tissue. The source of this sequence is a male donor with esophageal squamous cell carcinoma. The rearrangement combines TRBV7-9 with TRBJ2-5; the D gene lacks a confident call. The CDR3 in this case is CASSPSSETQYF. The nucleotides read TGTGCCAGCAGCCCCAGTTCAGAGACCCAGTACTTC.